This is a list of T cell receptor beta chains from one sample in a study of cytomegalovirus exposure and HLA in healthy donors. The protocol was immunoSEQ multiplex PCR, while the TCRdb copy is restricted to in-frame clones and leaves out a portion. Of approximately 170,000 clones listed, more than 65% are singletons. What was sequenced was PBMCs. The receptors originated from a man in his late teens or twenties in good health and CMV-seropositive. The conserved cysteine and the conserved F or W are not part of the CDR3 here.

TRBJ1-2 TRBV28 ATQGQGALGYT
TRBJ2-3 TRBV11-3 ASSLASTDTQY
TRBJ1-1 TRBV13 ASSFLGGNTEAF
TRBJ2-7 TRBV29-1 SVSGDAYEQY
TRBJ2-1 TRBV7-9 ASSLGTGVGEQF
TRBJ2-2 TRBV19 ASSVVGDRGAGELF
TRBJ1-5 TRBV5-1 ASSYGQGINQPQH
TRBJ1-1 TRBV25-1 ASSGTGGFARAF
TRBJ1-1 TRBV5-6 ASSLYRVGTEAF
TRBJ2-2 TRBV6-5 ASSYREVENTGELF
TRBJ2-7 TRBV6-5 ASRHGYYEQY
TRBJ1-5 TRBV19 ASSMPGRGLQPQH
TRBJ1-1 TRBV2 ASRRGLVGEAF
TRBJ2-7 TRBV11-2 ASLGGIPGQY
TRBJ2-7 TRBV7-6 ASSSQGLAESWEQY
TRBJ2-5 TRBV7-2 ASSLLTQETQY